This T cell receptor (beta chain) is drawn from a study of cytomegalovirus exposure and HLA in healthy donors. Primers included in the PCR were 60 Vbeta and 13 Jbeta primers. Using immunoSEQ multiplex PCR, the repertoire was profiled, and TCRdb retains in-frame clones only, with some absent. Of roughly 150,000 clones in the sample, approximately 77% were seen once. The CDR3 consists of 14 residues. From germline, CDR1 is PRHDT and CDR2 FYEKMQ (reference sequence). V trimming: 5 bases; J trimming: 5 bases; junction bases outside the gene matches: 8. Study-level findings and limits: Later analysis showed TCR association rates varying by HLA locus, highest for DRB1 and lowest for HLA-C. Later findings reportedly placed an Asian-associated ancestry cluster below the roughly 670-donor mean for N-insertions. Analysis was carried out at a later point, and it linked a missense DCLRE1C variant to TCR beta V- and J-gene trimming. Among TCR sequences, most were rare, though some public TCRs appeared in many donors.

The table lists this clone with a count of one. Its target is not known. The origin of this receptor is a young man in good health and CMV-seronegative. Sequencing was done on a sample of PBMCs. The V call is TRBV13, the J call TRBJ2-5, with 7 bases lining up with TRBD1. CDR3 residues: CASSHEDRAETQYF. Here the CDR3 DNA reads TGTGCCAGCAGCCACGAAGACAGGGCGGAGACCCAGTACTTC.